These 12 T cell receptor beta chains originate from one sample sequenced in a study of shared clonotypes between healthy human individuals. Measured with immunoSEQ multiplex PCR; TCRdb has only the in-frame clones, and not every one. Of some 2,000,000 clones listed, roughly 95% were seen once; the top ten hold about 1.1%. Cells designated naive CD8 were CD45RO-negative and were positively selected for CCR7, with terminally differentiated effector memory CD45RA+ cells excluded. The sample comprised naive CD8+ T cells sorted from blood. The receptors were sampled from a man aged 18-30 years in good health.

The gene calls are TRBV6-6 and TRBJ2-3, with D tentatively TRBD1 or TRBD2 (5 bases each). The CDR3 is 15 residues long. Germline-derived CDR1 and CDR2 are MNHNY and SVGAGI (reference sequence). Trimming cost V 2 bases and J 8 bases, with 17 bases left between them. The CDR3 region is CASSYPEGYGVTQYF. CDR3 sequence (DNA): TGTGCCAGCAGTTACCCCGAGGGGTATGGGGTTACGCAGTATTTT.

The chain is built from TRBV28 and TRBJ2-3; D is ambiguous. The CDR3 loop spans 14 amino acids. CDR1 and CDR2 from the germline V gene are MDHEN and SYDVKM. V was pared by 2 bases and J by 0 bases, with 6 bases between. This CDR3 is CASSLIPSTDTQYF. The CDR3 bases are TGTGCCAGCAGTTTAATCCCTAGCACAGATACGCAGTATTTT.

The CDR3 spells CASSISDGLEQYF. In DNA, the CDR3 is TGTGCCAGCAGTATCTCCGACGGCCTCGAGCAGTACTTC. V usage is TRBV6-1 and J usage is TRBJ2-7; the D is unclear. V was clipped by 5 bases and J by 6 bases, with 14 bases between them. Germline V CDR1 and CDR2: MNHNS, SASEGT. This CDR3 is built from 13 residues.

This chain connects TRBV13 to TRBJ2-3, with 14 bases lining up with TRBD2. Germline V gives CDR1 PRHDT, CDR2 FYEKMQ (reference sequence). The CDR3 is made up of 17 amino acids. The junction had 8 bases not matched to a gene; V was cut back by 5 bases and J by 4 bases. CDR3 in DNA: TGTGCCAGCAGCGGGACTAGCGGGGGCCCCAGAGCAGATACGCAGTATTTT. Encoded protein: CASSGTSGGPRADTQYF.

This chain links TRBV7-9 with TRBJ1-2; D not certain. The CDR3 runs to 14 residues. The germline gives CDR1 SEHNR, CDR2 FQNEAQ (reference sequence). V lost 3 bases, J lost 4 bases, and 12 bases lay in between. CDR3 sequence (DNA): TGTGCCAGCAGCTTGCCGGTCGATCCCTATGGCTACACCTTC. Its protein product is CASSLPVDPYGYTF.

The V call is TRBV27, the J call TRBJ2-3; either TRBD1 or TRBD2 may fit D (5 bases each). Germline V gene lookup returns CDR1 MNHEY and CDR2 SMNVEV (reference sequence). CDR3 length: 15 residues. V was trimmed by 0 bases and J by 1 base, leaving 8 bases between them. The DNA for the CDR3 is TGTGCCAGCAGTTTATCGGGACCAGGCACAGATACGCAGTATTTT. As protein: CASSLSGPGTDTQYF.

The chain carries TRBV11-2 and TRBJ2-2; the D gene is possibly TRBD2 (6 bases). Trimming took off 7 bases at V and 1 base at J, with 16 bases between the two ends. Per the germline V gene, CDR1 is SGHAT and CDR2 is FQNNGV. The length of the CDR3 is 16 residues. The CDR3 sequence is CASIQGGQENTGELFF. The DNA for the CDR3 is TGTGCCAGCATCCAAGGAGGGCAGGAGAACACCGGGGAGCTGTTTTTT.

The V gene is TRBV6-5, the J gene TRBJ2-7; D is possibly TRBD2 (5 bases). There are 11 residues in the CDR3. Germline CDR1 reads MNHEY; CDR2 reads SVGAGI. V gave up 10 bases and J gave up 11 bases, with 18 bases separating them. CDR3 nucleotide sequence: TGTGCCACCCGAGAGGCGGGCTGGGAGTACTTC. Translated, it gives CATREAGWEYF.

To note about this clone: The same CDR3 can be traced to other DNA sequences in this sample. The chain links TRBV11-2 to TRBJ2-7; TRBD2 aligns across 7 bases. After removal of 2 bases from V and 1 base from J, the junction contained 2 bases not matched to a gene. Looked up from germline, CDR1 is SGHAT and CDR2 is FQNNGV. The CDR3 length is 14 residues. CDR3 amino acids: CASSLQRGSYEQYF. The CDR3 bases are TGTGCCAGCAGCTTACAGCGGGGATCCTACGAGCAGTACTTC.

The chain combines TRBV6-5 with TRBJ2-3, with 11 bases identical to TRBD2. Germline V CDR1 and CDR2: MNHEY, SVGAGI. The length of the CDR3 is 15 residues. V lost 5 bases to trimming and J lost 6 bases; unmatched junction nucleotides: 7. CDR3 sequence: CASSLAGGVLDTQYF. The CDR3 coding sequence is TGTGCCAGCAGTCTAGCGGGAGGAGTCTTGGATACGCAGTATTTT.

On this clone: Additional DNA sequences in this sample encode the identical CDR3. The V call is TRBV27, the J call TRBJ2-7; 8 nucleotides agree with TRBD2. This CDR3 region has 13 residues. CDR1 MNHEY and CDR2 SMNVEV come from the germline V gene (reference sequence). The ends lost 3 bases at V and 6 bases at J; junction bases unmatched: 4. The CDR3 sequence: CASSLLGGAEQYF. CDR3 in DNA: TGTGCCAGCAGTTTGCTCGGGGGGGCCGAGCAGTACTTC.

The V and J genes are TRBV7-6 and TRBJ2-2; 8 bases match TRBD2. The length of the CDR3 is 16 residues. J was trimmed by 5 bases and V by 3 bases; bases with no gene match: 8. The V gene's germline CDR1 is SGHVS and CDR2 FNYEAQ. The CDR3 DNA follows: TGTGCCAGCAGCTTCGGACTAGCCCCGGGGACCGGGGAGCTGTTTTTT. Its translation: CASSFGLAPGTGELFF.